Listed below are T cell receptor beta chains from one sample, sequenced in a study of blood T cell repertoires in COVID-19. Here immunoSEQ multiplex PCR was the method, and the copy in TCRdb shows in-frame clones only, minus some. The sample has more than 50,000 clones, nearly 90% seen once. Sequencing input: peripheral blood. These receptors all come from a man in his 60s with active COVID-19. The CDR3 runs from the conserved cysteine through the conserved F or W. Fields, in order: J gene, V gene, clone size, D gene, CDR3 protein, CDR3 DNA. A D gene is named only where the DNA matches it firmly. Clone size is given for some rows only: seen once, a few or many times, or a class if the clone is expanded.

>TRBJ2-7|TRBV28|.|TRBD2
CASSFQRDNYEQYF
TGTGCCAGCAGTTTCCAGCGGGATAACTACGAGCAGTACTTC
>TRBJ2-7|TRBV6-5|.|.
CASRDRGGYEQYF
TGTGCCAGCCGAGACAGGGGAGGGTACGAGCAGTACTTC
>TRBJ1-1|TRBV6-1|.|.
CASSEVSATFF
TGTGCCAGCAGTGAAGTCAGCGCAACTTTCTTT
>TRBJ2-3|TRBV19|.|TRBD1
CASSTFRTGSGDTQYF
TGTGCCAGTAGTACTTTTAGGACAGGGTCGGGAGATACGCAGTATTTT
>TRBJ2-2|TRBV2|.|TRBD2
CASSREGSTGELFF
TGTGCCAGCAGTCGGGAGGGTTCCACCGGGGAGCTGTTTTTT
>TRBJ2-6|TRBV3-1/TRBV3-2|.|.
CASSQGQRDFSGANVLTF
TGTGCCAGCAGCCAAGGACAGCGAGACTTCTCTGGGGCCAACGTCCTGACTTTC
>TRBJ2-7|TRBV5-8|.|TRBD2
CASSRQLAGLSYEQYF
TGTGCCAGCAGCCGCCAACTAGCGGGCCTCTCCTACGAGCAGTACTTC
>TRBJ1-2|TRBV3-1/TRBV3-2|.|.
CASSLAANYGYTF
TGTGCCAGCAGCCTCGCGGCGAACTATGGCTACACCTTC
>TRBJ2-1|TRBV11-2|.|TRBD2
CASSRSSGSYNEQFF
TGTGCCAGCAGCCGGTCTAGCGGGAGTTATAATGAGCAGTTCTTC
>TRBJ2-1|TRBV15|.|TRBD2
CATSRDRLAGGEQFF
TGTGCCACCAGCAGAGATAGACTAGCGGGGGGGGAGCAGTTCTTC
>TRBJ2-2|TRBV7-2|.|.
CASSPRQGLSTGELFF
TGTGCCAGCAGTCCAAGACAGGGACTCAGCACCGGGGAGCTGTTTTTT
>TRBJ1-6|TRBV19|.|TRBD1
CASSSGQGGAPLHF
TGTGCCAGTAGTTCCGGACAGGGGGGAGCACCCCTCCACTTT
>TRBJ1-3|TRBV25-1|.|.
CASSDPGGTGNTIYF
TGTGCCAGCAGTGATCCTGGGGGGACTGGAAACACCATATATTTT
>TRBJ2-1|TRBV18|few|TRBD2
CASSPGLAGDYEQFF
TGTGCCAGCTCACCAGGACTAGCGGGAGATTATGAGCAGTTCTTC
>TRBJ2-1|TRBV5-5|.|.
CASSISGTLYNEQFF
TGTGCCAGCAGCATATCCGGGACACTCTACAATGAGCAGTTCTTC
>TRBJ1-5|TRBV9|once|.
CASSVETPNQPQHF
TGTGCCAGCAGCGTAGAGACACCCAATCAGCCCCAGCATTTT
>TRBJ2-3|TRBV6-1|.|TRBD1
CASSEQGAGADTQYF
TGTGCCAGCAGTGAACAGGGGGCTGGAGCAGATACGCAGTATTTT
>TRBJ2-7|TRBV27|.|TRBD1
CATGTGLGYEQYF
TGTGCCACGGGGACAGGGCTAGGCTACGAGCAGTACTTC
>TRBJ2-2|TRBV7-9|.|TRBD2
CASSLASGRNTGELFF
TGTGCCAGCAGCCTGGCTAGCGGGAGGAACACCGGGGAGCTGTTTTTT
>TRBJ1-1|TRBV10-2|.|.
CASSEQGGTEAFF
TGCGCCAGCAGTGAACAGGGTGGCACTGAAGCTTTCTTT
>TRBJ1-5|TRBV9|once|TRBD1
CASSVGQGAGQPQHF
TGTGCCAGCAGCGTAGGACAGGGGGCTGGGCAGCCCCAGCATTTT
>TRBJ1-4|TRBV5-5|.|.
CASISGMANEKLFF
TGTGCCAGCATTAGCGGGATGGCGAATGAAAAACTGTTTTTT
>TRBJ1-6|TRBV11-2|.|.
CASSLEAGGPNSPLHF
TGTGCCAGCAGCTTAGAGGCGGGGGGTCCTAATTCACCCCTCCACTTT
>TRBJ1-5|TRBV12-5|.|TRBD1
CASGQGAIQPQHF
TGTGCTAGTGGACAGGGGGCTATCCAGCCCCAGCATTTT
>TRBJ2-5|TRBV16|.|.
CASSQLQGQQETQYF
TGTGCCAGCAGCCAATTACAGGGTCAGCAAGAGACCCAGTACTTC
>TRBJ2-5|TRBV18|.|.
CASSKGVPSQETQYF
TGTGCCAGCTCAAAGGGGGTCCCTTCCCAAGAGACCCAGTACTTC
>TRBJ2-1|TRBV3-1/TRBV3-2|.|TRBD2
CASSLTSGPYNEQFF
TGTGCCAGCAGCCTTACTAGCGGGCCTTACAATGAGCAGTTCTTC
>TRBJ2-6|TRBV6-2/TRBV6-3|.|.
CASSREGSGANVLTF
TGTGCCAGCAGTCGAGAGGGCTCTGGGGCCAACGTCCTGACTTTC
>TRBJ2-3|TRBV29-1|few|.
CSVEDWSSGTDTQYF
TGCAGCGTTGAAGACTGGTCTAGCGGCACAGATACGCAGTATTTT
>TRBJ2-1|TRBV5-1|.|TRBD2
CASSLGASGRDEQFF
TGCGCCAGCAGCTTGGGTGCTAGCGGGAGGGATGAGCAGTTCTTC
>TRBJ1-5|TRBV28|few|.
CASSPTSGGNQPQHF
TGTGCCAGCAGTCCCACCTCAGGGGGCAATCAGCCCCAGCATTTT
>TRBJ1-3|TRBV28|.|.
CASSSSAIGNTIYF
TGTGCCAGCAGTTCCTCAGCGATTGGAAACACCATATATTTT
>TRBJ1-2|TRBV3-1/TRBV3-2|.|.
CASSQQGLGYGYTF
TGTGCCAGCAGCCAACAGGGGCTTGGGTATGGCTACACCTTC
>TRBJ1-4|TRBV7-8|few|TRBD1
CASSSTGASANEKLFF
TGTGCCAGCAGCTCAACAGGGGCATCGGCTAATGAAAAACTGTTTTTT
>TRBJ1-1|TRBV28|once|.
CASLLGPGVGSSEAFF
TGTGCCAGCCTCTTAGGGCCGGGGGTAGGGTCGAGTGAAGCTTTCTTT
>TRBJ2-2|TRBV2|once|TRBD2
CASSWTSGRTGELFF
TGTGCCAGCAGTTGGACTAGCGGCCGCACCGGGGAGCTGTTTTTT
>TRBJ1-1|TRBV7-9|.|.
CASRLDPRATEAFF
TGTGCCAGCAGATTAGACCCGAGGGCCACTGAAGCTTTCTTT
>TRBJ1-4|TRBV12-3/TRBV12-4|once|.
CASSLGLREKLFF
TGTGCCAGCAGTTTGGGACTTAGGGAAAAACTGTTTTTT
>TRBJ2-3|TRBV4-2|once|TRBD2
CASSQALWEGRGDTQYF
TGTGCCAGCAGCCAAGCGCTGTGGGAGGGCCGTGGAGATACGCAGTATTTT
>TRBJ2-4|TRBV7-8|.|.
CASSLAGRAAIQYF
TGTGCCAGCAGCTTAGCAGGCCGTGCGGCCATTCAGTACTTC
>TRBJ1-5|TRBV6-6|.|.
CASTSGQSYSNQPQHF
TGTGCCAGCACTTCCGGACAGTCATATAGCAATCAGCCCCAGCATTTT
>TRBJ1-2|TRBV28|.|.
CASRMTEPNYGYTF
TGTGCCAGCAGGATGACGGAGCCCAACTATGGCTACACCTTC
>TRBJ2-7|TRBV2|.|.
CASKGDVYEQYF
TGTGCCAGCAAGGGGGACGTATACGAGCAGTACTTC
>TRBJ2-7|TRBV2|.|.
CASSEASGQYYEQYF
TGTGCCAGCAGTGAAGCATCGGGACAATACTACGAGCAGTACTTC
>TRBJ2-1|TRBV5-6|once|TRBD2
CASSFLTSGSHEQFF
TGTGCCAGCAGCTTTCTGACTAGCGGGAGCCATGAGCAGTTCTTC
>TRBJ2-5|TRBV4-2|.|.
CASSQAPRQSLQETQYF
TGTGCCAGCAGCCAAGCGCCCCGACAGAGCCTACAAGAGACCCAGTACTTC
>TRBJ2-7|TRBV27|.|TRBD2
CASGPGLAGGGSYEQYF
TGTGCCAGCGGTCCGGGACTAGCGGGAGGGGGGTCCTACGAGCAGTACTTC
>TRBJ1-2|TRBV28|.|.
CASSFRGYGYTF
TGTGCCAGCAGTTTTCGGGGTTACGGCTACACCTTC
>TRBJ2-2|TRBV7-2|.|.
CASSPRVVGGTGELFF
TGTGCCAGCAGTCCCAGGGTGGTCGGTGGCACCGGGGAGCTGTTTTTT
>TRBJ2-1|TRBV3-1/TRBV3-2|.|TRBD2
CASSPSGGSYNEQFF
TGTGCCAGCAGCCCTAGCGGGGGGTCCTACAATGAGCAGTTCTTC
>TRBJ2-1|TRBV7-3|.|TRBD1
CASSGTGAHNEQFF
TGTGCCAGCAGCGGGACAGGGGCCCACAATGAGCAGTTCTTC